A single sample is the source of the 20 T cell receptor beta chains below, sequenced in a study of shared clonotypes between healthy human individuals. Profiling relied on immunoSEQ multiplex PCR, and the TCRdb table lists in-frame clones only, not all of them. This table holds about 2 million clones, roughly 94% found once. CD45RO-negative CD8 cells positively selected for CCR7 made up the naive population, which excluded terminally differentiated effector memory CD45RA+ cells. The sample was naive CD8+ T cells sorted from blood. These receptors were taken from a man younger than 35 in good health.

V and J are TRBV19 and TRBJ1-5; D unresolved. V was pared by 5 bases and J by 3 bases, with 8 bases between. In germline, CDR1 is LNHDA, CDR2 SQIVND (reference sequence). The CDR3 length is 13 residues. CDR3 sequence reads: CASSLGLNQPQHF. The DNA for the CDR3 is TGTGCCAGTAGTTTAGGCCTCAATCAGCCCCAGCATTTT. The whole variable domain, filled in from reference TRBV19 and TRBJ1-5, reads DGGITQSPKYLFRKEGQNVTLSCEQNLNHDAMYWYRQDPGQGLRLIYYSQIVNDFQKGDIAEGYSVSREKKESFPLTVTSAQKNPTAFYLCASSLGLNQPQHFGDGTRLSIL.

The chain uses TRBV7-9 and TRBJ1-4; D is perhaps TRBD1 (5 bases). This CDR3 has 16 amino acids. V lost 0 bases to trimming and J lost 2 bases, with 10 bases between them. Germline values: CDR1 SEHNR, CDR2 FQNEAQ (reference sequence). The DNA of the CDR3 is TGTGCCAGCAGCTTAGCGTTGGGGGGGACTAATGAAAAACTGTTTTTT. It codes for CASSLALGGTNEKLFF.

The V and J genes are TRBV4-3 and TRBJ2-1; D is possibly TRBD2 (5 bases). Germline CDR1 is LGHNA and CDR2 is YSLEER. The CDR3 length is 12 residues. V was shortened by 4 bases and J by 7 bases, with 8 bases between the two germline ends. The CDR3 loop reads CASSPGWNEQFF. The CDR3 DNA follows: TGCGCCAGCAGCCCGGGATGGAATGAGCAGTTCTTC.

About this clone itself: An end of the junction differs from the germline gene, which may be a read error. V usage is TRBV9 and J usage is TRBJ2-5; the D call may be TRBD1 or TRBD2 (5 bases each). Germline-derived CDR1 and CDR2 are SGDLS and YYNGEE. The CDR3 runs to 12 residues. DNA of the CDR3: TGTGCCAGCAGCGGAGGGGACGGACCTAGGGACTTC. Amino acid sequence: CASSGGDGPRDF. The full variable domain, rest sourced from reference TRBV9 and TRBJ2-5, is DSGVTQTPKHLITATGQRVTLRCSPRSGDLSVYWYQQSLDQGLQFLIQYYNGEERAKGNILERFSAQQFPDLHSELNLSSLELGDSALYFCASSGGDGPRDFGPGTRLLVL.

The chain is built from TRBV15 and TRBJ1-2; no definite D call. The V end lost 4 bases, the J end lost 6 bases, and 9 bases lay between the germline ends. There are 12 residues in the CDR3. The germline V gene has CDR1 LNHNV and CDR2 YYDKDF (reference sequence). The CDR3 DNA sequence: TGTGCCACCAGCATGCCTGAAGATGGCTACACCTTC. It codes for CATSMPEDGYTF.

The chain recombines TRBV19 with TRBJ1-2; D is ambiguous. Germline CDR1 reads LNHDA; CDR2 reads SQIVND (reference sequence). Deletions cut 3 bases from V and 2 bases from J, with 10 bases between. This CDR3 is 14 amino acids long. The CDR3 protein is CASSIDAGNYGYTF. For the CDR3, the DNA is TGTGCCAGTAGTATTGACGCGGGGAACTATGGCTACACCTTC.

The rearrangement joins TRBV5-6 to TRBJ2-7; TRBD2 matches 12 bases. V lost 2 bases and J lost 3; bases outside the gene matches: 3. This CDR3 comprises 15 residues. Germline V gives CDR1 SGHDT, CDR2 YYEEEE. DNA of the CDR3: TGTGCCAGCAGCTTCCCGACTAGCGGGAGCTACGAGCAGTACTTC. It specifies CASSFPTSGSYEQYF.

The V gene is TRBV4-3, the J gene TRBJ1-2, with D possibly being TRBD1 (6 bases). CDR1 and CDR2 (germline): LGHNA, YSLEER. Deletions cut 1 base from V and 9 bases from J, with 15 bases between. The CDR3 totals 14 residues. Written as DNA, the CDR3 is TGCGCCAGCAGCCAAGTAGGGGACATCGTCCGCTACACCTTC. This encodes CASSQVGDIVRYTF.

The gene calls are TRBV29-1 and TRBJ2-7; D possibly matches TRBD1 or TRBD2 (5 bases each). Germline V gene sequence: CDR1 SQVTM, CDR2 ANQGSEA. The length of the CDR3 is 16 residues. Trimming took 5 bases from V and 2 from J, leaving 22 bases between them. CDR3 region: CSVIGTDETPAYEQYF. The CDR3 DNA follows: TGCAGCGTTATTGGGACGGACGAAACCCCCGCCTACGAGCAGTACTTC.

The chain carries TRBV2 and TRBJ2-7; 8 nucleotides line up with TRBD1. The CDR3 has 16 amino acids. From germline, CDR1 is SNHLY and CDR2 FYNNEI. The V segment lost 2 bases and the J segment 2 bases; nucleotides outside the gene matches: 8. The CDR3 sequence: CASSEMPTGVTYEQYF. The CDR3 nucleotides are TGTGCCAGCAGTGAAATGCCGACAGGGGTAACCTACGAGCAGTACTTC.

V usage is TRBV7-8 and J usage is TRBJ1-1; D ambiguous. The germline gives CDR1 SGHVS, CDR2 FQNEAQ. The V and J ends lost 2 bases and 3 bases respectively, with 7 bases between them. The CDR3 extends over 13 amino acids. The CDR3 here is CASSLYWDTEAFF. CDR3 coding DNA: TGTGCCAGCAGCTTATATTGGGACACTGAAGCTTTCTTT.

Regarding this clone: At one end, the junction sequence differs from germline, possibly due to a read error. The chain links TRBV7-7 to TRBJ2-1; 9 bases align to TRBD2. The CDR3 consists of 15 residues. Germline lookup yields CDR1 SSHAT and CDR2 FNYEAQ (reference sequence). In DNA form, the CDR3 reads TGTGCTAGCAGCCCCCTAGCGGGAAGGTGGGATGAGCAGTTCTTC. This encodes CASSPLAGRWDEQFF.

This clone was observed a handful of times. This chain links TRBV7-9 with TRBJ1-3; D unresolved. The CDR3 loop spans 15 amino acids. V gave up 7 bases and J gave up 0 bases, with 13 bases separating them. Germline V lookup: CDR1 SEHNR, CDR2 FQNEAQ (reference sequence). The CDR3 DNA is TGTGCCAGCAAGGCGACACGGGGCTCTGGAAACACCATATATTTT. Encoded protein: CASKATRGSGNTIYF.

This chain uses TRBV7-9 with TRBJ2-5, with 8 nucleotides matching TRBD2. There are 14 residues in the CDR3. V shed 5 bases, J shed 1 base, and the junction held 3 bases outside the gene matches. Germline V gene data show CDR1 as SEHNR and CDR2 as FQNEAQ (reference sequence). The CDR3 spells CASSPTSGQETQYF. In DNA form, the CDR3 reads TGTGCCAGCAGCCCAACTAGCGGCCAAGAGACCCAGTACTTC.

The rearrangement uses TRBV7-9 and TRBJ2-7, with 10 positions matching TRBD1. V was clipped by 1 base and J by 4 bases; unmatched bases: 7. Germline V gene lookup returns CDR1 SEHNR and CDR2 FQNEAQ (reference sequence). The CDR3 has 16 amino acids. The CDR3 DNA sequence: TGTGCCAGCAGCTTAGTGGGACAGGGGATCGAGTACGAGCAGTACTTC. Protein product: CASSLVGQGIEYEQYF.

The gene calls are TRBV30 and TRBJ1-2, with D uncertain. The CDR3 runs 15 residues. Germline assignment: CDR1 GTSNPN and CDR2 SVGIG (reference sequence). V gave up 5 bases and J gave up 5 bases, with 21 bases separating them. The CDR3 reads CAWEERARALYGYTF. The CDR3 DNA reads TGTGCCTGGGAGGAAAGGGCACGGGCCCTATATGGCTACACCTTC.

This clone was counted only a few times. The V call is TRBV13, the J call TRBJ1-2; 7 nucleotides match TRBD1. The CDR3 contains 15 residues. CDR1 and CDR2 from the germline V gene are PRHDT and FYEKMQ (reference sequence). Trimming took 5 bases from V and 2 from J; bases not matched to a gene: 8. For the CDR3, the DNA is TGTGCCAGCAGCCTCGGGACAGCCCCGAACTATGGCTACACCTTC. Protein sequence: CASSLGTAPNYGYTF.

CDR3 in amino acids: CASSLGTGGSYEQYF. CDR3 in DNA: TGTGCCAGCAGCCTTGGGACAGGGGGCTCCTACGAGCAGTACTTC. This chain uses TRBV14 with TRBJ2-7, with 11 bases lining up with TRBD1. Trimming at V came to 4 bases and at J to 0 bases, leaving 2 bases not matched to a gene. The germline CDR1 and CDR2 sequences are SGHDN and FVKESK. The CDR3 runs to 15 residues.

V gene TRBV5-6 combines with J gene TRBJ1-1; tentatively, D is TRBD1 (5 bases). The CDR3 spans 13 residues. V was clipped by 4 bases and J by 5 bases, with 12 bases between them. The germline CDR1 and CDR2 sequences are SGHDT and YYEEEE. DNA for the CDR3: TGTGCCAGCAGCCCGGGACCGGGGACTGAAGCTTTCTTT. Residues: CASSPGPGTEAFF.

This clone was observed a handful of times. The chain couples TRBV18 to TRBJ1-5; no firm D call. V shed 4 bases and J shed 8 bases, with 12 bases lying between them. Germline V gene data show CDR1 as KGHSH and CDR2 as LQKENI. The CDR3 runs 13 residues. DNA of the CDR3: TGTGCCAGCTCACAGTCCCCCCTGGAGCCCCAGCATTTT. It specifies CASSQSPLEPQHF.